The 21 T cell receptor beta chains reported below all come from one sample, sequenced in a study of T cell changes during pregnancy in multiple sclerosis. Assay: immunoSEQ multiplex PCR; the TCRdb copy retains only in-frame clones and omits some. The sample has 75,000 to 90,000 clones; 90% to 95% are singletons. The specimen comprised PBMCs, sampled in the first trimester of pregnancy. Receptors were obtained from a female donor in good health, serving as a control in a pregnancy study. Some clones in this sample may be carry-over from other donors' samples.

CDR3 sequence reads: CASSIWPNEKLFF. CDR3 nucleotide sequence: TGTGCCAGCAGCATTTGGCCCAATGAAAAACTGTTTTTT. This rearrangement joins TRBV7-6 to TRBJ1-4; D remains ambiguous. CDR3 length: 13 amino acids. Germline lookup yields CDR1 SGHVS and CDR2 FNYEAQ. Trimming shortened V by 5 bases and J by 5 bases, and 9 bases separated the two germline ends.

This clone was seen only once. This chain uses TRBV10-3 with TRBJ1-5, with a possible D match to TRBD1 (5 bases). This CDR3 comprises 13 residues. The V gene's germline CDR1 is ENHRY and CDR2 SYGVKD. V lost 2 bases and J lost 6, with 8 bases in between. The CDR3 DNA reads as TGTGCCATCAGTGAGGGGGGGGGTCAGCCCCAGCATTTT. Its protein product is CAISEGGGQPQHF.

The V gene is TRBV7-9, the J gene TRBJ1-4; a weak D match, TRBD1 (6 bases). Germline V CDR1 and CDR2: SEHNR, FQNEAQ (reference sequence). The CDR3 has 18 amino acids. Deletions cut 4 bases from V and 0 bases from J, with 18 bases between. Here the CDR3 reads CASSSNRGDKATNEKLFF. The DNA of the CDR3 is TGTGCCAGCAGCTCCAATCGAGGGGACAAAGCAACTAATGAAAAACTGTTTTTT.

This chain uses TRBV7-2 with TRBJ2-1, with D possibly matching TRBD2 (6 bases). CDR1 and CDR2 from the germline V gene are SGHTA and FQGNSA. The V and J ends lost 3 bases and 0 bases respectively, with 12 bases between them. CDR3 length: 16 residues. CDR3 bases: TGTGCCAGCAGCTTTATTAGCGGAACCTCCTACAATGAGCAGTTCTTC. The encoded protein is CASSFISGTSYNEQFF.

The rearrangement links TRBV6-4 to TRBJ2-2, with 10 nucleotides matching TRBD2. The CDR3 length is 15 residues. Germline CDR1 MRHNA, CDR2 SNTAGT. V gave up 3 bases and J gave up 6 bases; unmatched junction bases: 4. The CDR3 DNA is TGTGCCAGCAGTGAACAAGCGGGAGGGGCCGGGGAGCTGTTTTTT. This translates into CASSEQAGGAGELFF.

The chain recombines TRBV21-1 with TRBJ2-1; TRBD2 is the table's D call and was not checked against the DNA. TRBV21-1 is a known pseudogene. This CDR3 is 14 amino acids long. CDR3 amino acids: CASSKLGGWGEQFF. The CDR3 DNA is TGTGCCAGCAGCAAACTCGGAGGTTGGGGTGAGCAGTTCTTC.

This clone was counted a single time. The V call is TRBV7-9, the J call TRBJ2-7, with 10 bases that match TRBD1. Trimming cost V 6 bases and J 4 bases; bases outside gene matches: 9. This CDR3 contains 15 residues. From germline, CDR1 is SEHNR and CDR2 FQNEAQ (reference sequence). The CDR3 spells CASRPVGGQGYEQYF. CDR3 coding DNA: TGTGCCAGCAGACCAGTTGGGGGACAGGGGTACGAGCAGTACTTC. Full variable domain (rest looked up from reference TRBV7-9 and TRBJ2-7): DTGVSQNPRHKITKRGQNVTFRCDPISEHNRLYWYRQTLGQGPEFLTYFQNEAQLEKSRLLSDRFSAERPKGSFSTLEIQRTEQGDSAMYLCASRPVGGQGYEQYFGPGTRLTVT.

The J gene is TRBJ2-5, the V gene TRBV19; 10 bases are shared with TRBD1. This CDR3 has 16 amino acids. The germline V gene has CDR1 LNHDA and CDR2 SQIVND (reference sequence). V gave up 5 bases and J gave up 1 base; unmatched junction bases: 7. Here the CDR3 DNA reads TGTGCCAGTAGTCTCGGACAGGGGGATTTCCAAGAGACCCAGTACTTC. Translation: CASSLGQGDFQETQYF.

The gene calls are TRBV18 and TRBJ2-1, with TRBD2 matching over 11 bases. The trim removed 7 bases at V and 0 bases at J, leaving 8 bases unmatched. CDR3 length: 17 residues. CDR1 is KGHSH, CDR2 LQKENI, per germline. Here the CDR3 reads CASFGTSGISSYNEQFF. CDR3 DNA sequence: TGTGCCAGCTTCGGGACTAGCGGTATAAGCTCCTACAATGAGCAGTTCTTC.

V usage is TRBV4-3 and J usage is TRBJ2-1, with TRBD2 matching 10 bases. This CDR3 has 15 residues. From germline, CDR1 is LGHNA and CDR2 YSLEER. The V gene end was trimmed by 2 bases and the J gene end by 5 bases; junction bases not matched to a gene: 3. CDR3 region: CASSQLAGANNEQFF. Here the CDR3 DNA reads TGCGCCAGCAGCCAACTAGCGGGGGCTAACAATGAGCAGTTCTTC.

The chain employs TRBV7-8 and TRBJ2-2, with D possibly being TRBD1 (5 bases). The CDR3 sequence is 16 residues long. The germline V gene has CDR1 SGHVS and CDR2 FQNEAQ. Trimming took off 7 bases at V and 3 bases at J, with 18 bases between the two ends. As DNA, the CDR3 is TGTGCCAGCATCGCACCGGGCCAAGGGGACACCGGGGAGCTGTTTTTT. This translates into CASIAPGQGDTGELFF.

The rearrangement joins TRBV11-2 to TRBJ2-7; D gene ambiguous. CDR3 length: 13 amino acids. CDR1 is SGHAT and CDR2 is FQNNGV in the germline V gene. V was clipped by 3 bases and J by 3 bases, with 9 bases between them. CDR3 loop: CASSFSHNYEQYF. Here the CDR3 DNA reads TGTGCCAGCAGCTTTTCCCACAACTACGAGCAGTACTTC.

The chain's CDR3 is CASSGARGGAIDGYTF. CDR3 nucleotides: TGTGCCAGCAGTGGGGCCCGGGGGGGCGCGATTGATGGCTACACCTTC. The J gene is TRBJ1-2, the V gene TRBV6-6; D possibly corresponds to TRBD1 (6 bases). The V end lost 5 bases, the J end lost 6 bases, and 22 bases lay between the germline ends. In germline, CDR1 is MNHNY, CDR2 SVGAGI (reference sequence). CDR3 length equals 16 residues.

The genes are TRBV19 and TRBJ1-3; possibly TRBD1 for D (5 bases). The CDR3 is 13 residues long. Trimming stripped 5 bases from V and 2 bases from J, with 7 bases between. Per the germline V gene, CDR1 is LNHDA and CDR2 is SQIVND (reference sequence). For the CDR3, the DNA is TGTGCCAGTAGTTTGACAGCTGGAAACACCATATATTTT. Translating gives CASSLTAGNTIYF.

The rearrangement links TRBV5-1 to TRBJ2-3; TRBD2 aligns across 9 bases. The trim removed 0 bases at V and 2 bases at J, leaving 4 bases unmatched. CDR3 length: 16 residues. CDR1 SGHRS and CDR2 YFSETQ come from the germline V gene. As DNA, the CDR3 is TGCGCCAGCAGCTTGGGACTAGCGGAGAACACAGATACGCAGTATTTT. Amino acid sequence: CASSLGLAENTDTQYF.

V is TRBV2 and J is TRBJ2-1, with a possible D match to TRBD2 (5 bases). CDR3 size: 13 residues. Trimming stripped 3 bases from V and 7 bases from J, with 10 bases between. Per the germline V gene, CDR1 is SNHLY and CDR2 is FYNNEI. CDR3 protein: CASSERVGNEQFF. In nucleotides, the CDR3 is TGTGCCAGCAGTGAGAGGGTCGGGAATGAGCAGTTCTTC.

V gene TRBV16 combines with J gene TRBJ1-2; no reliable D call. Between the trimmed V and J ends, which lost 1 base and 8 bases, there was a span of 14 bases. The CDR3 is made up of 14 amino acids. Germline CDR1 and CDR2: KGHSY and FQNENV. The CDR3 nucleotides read TGTGCCAGCAGCCAATTTGCAGGCCGGGGAGGCTACACCTTC. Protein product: CASSQFAGRGGYTF.

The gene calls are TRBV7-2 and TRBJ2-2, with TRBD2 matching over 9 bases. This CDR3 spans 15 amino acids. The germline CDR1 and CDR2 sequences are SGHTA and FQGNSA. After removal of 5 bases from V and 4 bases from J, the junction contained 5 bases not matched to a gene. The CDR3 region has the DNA TGTGCCAGCAGCCTAGGACTAGCGAGCACCGGGGAGCTGTTTTTT. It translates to CASSLGLASTGELFF.

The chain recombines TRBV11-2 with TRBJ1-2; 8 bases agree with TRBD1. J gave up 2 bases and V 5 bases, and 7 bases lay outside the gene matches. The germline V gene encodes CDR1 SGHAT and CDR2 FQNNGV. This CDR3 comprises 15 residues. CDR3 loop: CASSDPGGANYGYTF. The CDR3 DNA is TGTGCCAGCAGCGATCCAGGGGGCGCCAACTATGGCTACACCTTC.

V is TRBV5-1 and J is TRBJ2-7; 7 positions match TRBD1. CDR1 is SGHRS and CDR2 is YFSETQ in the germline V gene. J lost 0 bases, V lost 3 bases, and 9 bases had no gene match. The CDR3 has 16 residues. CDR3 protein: CASSSPEDRISYEQYF. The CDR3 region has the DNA TGCGCCAGCAGCTCCCCAGAGGACAGGATCTCCTACGAGCAGTACTTC.

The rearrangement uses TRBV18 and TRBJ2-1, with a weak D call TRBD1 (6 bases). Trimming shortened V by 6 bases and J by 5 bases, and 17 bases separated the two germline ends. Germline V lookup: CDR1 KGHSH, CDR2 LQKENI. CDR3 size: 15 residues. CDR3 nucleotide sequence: TGTGCCAGCTCTAGGGGGACAAGCCAGGACAATGAGCAGTTCTTC. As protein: CASSRGTSQDNEQFF.